This record looks at one TCR beta chain sequence and its context. This clone's antigen is unknown. The input lacks base qualities; no much larger clone sits a single base away. This specimen's time point label, interpreted: at surgical resection after neoadjuvant nivolumab +/- ipilimumab. The samples were taken from NEOSTAR, a phase 2 randomized trial in operable NSCLC that tested neoadjuvant nivolumab or nivolumab plus ipilimumab, followed by surgery. The data derive from a study of neoadjuvant nivolumab and ipilimumab in lung cancer (dated by TCRdb to about 2020). Context from the whole study: Nivolumab was administered intravenously at 3 mg/kg on days 1, 15 and 29, and in the combination arm ipilimumab 1 mg/kg was added on day 1 only. The trial treated some 44 patients with operable NSCLC: about 23 were randomized to nivolumab monotherapy and around 20 to nivolumab plus ipilimumab. Matched pretherapy and resected tumor pairs were analyzed for seven patients, of whom four received nivolumab and three received nivolumab plus ipilimumab. The study compared TCR repertoires in pretherapy (baseline) peripheral blood with TCR repertoires in tumors resected at surgery following neoadjuvant immune checkpoint blockade. The major pathologic response (MPR) rate in the intention-to-treat population in each study arm was designated as the primary trial endpoint. Results the study describes overall, beyond this receptor: No significant correlation was found between TCR clonality and pathologic tumor regression, and only a single major-pathologic-response sample was available for the analysis of TCR clonality versus pathologic tumor regression. Pretherapy blood TCR richness correlated positively with richness in tumors resected after neoadjuvant therapy (Spearman R ~ 0.79). TCR sequencing was performed in a small number of samples. TCR richness and clonality were greater in resected tumors than in tumor-adjacent uninvolved lung, and increases were seen in more dual-therapy-treated tumors. From pretherapy to surgery, tumor T-cell richness and clonality increased in three of three dual-therapy tumors but in only two of four nivolumab-treated tumors.

Library creation used the immunoSEQ multiplex PCR assay. Processing in the source paper ran as follows. Richness and clonality were used to summarize the repertoires, and clones that significantly expanded or contracted between pre- and post-therapy samples were identified. This immuneACCESS table, as held by TCRdb, lists in-frame sequences with V and J called but not all clones. Of the missing ones, under half trace to an unresolved V gene in checked studies; the others have no known cause. Clone size and the V and J calls come from that table; the DNA yielded D and trimming. In all, the sample holds about 18,000 clones, and around three quarters of those were seen once. The top ten constitute roughly 6.9% of the sample. The germline ends are 12 bases apart after V is trimmed by 9 bases and J by 1 base. Sequences SGHNT (CDR1) and YYREEE (CDR2) are obtained from the germline V gene (reference sequence). The CDR3 numbers 13 residues from cysteine through phenylalanine. This entry keeps only the CDR3 DNA: 39 bases, framed from base 1.

This clonotype originated in an adult with non-small cell lung cancer. The chain employs TRBV5-4 and TRBJ2-3, with the D segment identity uncertain. The sample here was tumor tissue, taken after neoadjuvant nivolumab, alone or with ipilimumab, at or shortly before surgery. The CDR3 sequence is CATYLTGTDTQYF. Here is the DNA: TGTGCCACCTACTTGACGGGCACAGATACGCAGTATTTT.